These 2 T cell receptor beta chains were sequenced from one sample in a study of T cells in Graves' hyperthyroidism and ophthalmopathy. Researchers took RNA transcripts and amplified the TCR beta CDR3 regions from them. TCR CDR3 underwent first-round RT-PCR with the HTBI primer set. TCRdb re-called the multiplex PCR reads through MiXCR, storing one row per CDR3 protein. Of about 380,000 distinct CDR3 sequences listed, over 11% are singletons. Sequenced: blood. The receptors here all came from a woman aged 55-75 years with Graves' hyperthyroidism.

This clonotype was seen at least ten times. The chain carries TRBV5-1 and TRBJ2-7; D unclear. The germline V and J ends were trimmed by 0 bases and 5 bases, with 6 bases remaining between them. Germline CDR1 is SGHRS and CDR2 is YFSETQ. The CDR3 is made up of 12 amino acids. The CDR3 region is CASSLVGHEQYF. CDR3 in DNA: TGCGCCAGCAGCTTGGTTGGCCACGAGCAGTACTTC.

J is TRBJ2-5 and V is TRBV18, with 7 bases fitting TRBD2. The germline CDR1 and CDR2 sequences are KGHSH and LQKENI. With 3 bases clipped from V and 4 bases from J, the junction kept 8 bases outside the gene matches. The CDR3 contains 15 residues. Here the CDR3 reads CASSPFASGRETQYF. Written as DNA, the CDR3 is TGTGCCAGCTCACCGTTTGCTAGCGGCCGAGAGACCCAGTACTTC.